The present T cell receptor beta chain was sequenced within a study of regulatory T cells in long-lasting Graves disease. Points from the study as a whole: Repertoires from persistent disease leaned toward TRBV28, TRBJ1-2 and TRBJ2-5.

iRepertoire HTBI primers and Arm-PCR of CDR3 regions built TCR beta libraries. TCRdb independently ran MiXCR on the multiplex PCR reads; one entry per CDR3 protein. Here the sample spans some 200,000 distinct CDR3 sequences, roughly 19% being singletons. The sample's time point: newly diagnosed GD, antithyroid drugs for less than 3 months. Construction of the TCR library relied on RNA isolated from PBMCs. An endocrinology department in Xi'an, China, supplied the patients. This clonotype has a count of ten or more. Its specificity is not known. V was cut by 6 bases and J by 5 bases, with 11 bases left in between. CDR3 length: 13 amino acids. Looked up from germline, CDR1 is MNHEY and CDR2 is SVGEGT. The sample was also linked to a second study, of T cells in Graves' hyperthyroidism and ophthalmopathy.

V and J are TRBV6-2 or TRBV6-3 and TRBJ2-4; no firm D call. The receptor was isolated from a woman in her twenties or thirties with Graves disease. The source material was peripheral blood mononuclear cells (PBMCs), sampled at new diagnosis, from a patient treated with antithyroid drugs. The CDR3 reads CASSKGPQNIQYF. CDR3 sequence (DNA): TGTGCCAGCAGCAAAGGACCTCAAAACATTCAGTACTTC.